The 27 T cell receptor beta chains reported below all come from one sample, sequenced in a study of blood T cell repertoires in COVID-19. Libraries were prepared by immunoSEQ multiplex PCR; TCRdb keeps only in-frame clonotypes and omits some of them. The data show around 200,000 clones, over 80% seen once. Sequenced material: peripheral blood. The source of these receptors is a woman between 40 and 55 years old with acute or convalescent COVID-19.

This clone has only one observation. This sequence joins TRBV6-6 and TRBJ1-1; 7 nucleotides match TRBD1. The CDR3 is 15 amino acids. Germline V gives CDR1 MNHNY, CDR2 SVGAGI (reference sequence). Unmatched junction bases numbered 7, after V lost 1 base and J lost 5 bases. The CDR3 region is CASSYYEGAETEAFF. Here the CDR3 DNA reads TGTGCCAGCAGTTACTATGAGGGGGCGGAAACTGAAGCTTTCTTT.

The chain employs TRBV7-9 and TRBJ1-2, with D possibly matching TRBD1 (5 bases). The CDR3 runs to 13 residues. V was trimmed by 5 bases and J by 8 bases, leaving 15 bases between them. Germline assignment: CDR1 SEHNR and CDR2 FQNEAQ (reference sequence). The CDR3 region is CASSLKQTGGYTF. Here the CDR3 DNA reads TGTGCCAGCAGCCTAAAGCAAACAGGAGGCTACACCTTC.

The chain links TRBV5-1 to TRBJ1-4; D is perhaps TRBD1 (5 bases). CDR1 SGHRS and CDR2 YFSETQ come from the germline V gene. V lost 5 bases, J lost 10 bases, and 24 bases lay in between. This CDR3 has 16 residues. The CDR3 nucleotides read TGCGCCAGCAGTGTTGAGGTCGCCCGACCCGGGGGAAAACTGTTTTTT. Its protein is CASSVEVARPGGKLFF.

This chain uses TRBV15 with TRBJ2-3, with D tentatively TRBD1 (6 bases). The CDR3 loop spans 15 amino acids. Germline CDR1 reads LNHNV; CDR2 reads YYDKDF (reference sequence). Deletions cut 1 base from V and 4 bases from J, with 12 bases between. CDR3 amino acids: CATSRGSRGSDTQYF. Written as DNA, the CDR3 is TGTGCCACCAGCAGAGGCAGTAGGGGGTCAGATACGCAGTATTTT.

This chain uses TRBV7-2 with TRBJ1-1, with D unresolved. The germline gives CDR1 SGHTA, CDR2 FQGNSA. This CDR3 is 14 amino acids long. Trimming cost V 3 bases and J 1 base, with 9 bases left between them. CDR3 sequence: CASSFGVGNTEAFF. CDR3 sequence (DNA): TGTGCCAGCAGCTTCGGGGTTGGGAACACTGAAGCTTTCTTT.

J is TRBJ2-5 and V is TRBV7-8; TRBD2 is a possible D gene (6 bases). CDR1 and CDR2 from the germline V gene are SGHVS and FQNEAQ. There are 12 residues in the CDR3. V lost 0 bases and J 7 bases, leaving 6 bases between the germline ends. The CDR3 protein is CASSLAGGTQYF. DNA for the CDR3: TGTGCCAGCAGCTTAGCCGGGGGGACCCAGTACTTC.

This clone has more than one count but fewer than ten. The chain couples TRBV3-1 (or the pseudogene TRBV3-2) to TRBJ1-6; D gene uncertain. The CDR3 is 14 residues long. Germline-derived CDR1 and CDR2 are LGHDT and YNNKEL (reference sequence). V lost 2 bases, J lost 7 bases, and 9 bases lay in between. Here the CDR3 DNA reads TGTGCCAGCAGCCAACGACACAGCAATTCACCCCTCCACTTT. It specifies CASSQRHSNSPLHF.

The V gene is TRBV27, the J gene TRBJ2-1, with 7 bases aligning to TRBD1. Per the germline V gene, CDR1 is MNHEY and CDR2 is SMNVEV (reference sequence). The CDR3 is made up of 13 amino acids. The CDR3, as DNA: TGTGCAGACGACAGGGTATCCTACAATGAGCAGTTCTTC. Translation gives CADDRVSYNEQFF.

This chain joins TRBV10-1 and TRBJ1-1; D ambiguous. Trimming pared 6 bases from V and 1 base from J, leaving 12 bases between. Germline V gene lookup returns CDR1 WNHNN and CDR2 SYGVQD (reference sequence). The CDR3 totals 14 residues. The CDR3 spells CASSELPGNTEAFF. For the CDR3, the DNA is TGCGCCAGCAGCGAACTCCCAGGGAACACTGAAGCTTTCTTT.

The chain uses TRBV6-2 or TRBV6-3 and TRBJ1-5; TRBD1 agrees at 7 bases. With V trimmed by 5 bases and J by 7 bases, 8 bases remained unmatched. CDR1 is MNHEY and CDR2 is SVGEGT in the germline V gene. The CDR3 is 14 residues long. The CDR3 DNA sequence: TGTGCCAGCAGTGGGACAGTTACCCGCCAGCCCCAGCATTTT. Amino acids: CASSGTVTRQPQHF.

The chain has TRBV19 and TRBJ2-5, with TRBD2 matching over 13 bases. This CDR3 is 15 amino acids long. Germline V gene data show CDR1 as LNHDA and CDR2 as SQIVND (reference sequence). J lost 3 bases, V lost 6 bases, and 4 bases had no gene match. The CDR3 region is CASSRGTSGEETQYF. The CDR3 DNA reads as TGTGCCAGTAGCCGCGGGACTAGCGGGGAAGAGACCCAGTACTTC. The full variable domain, rest sourced from reference TRBV19 and TRBJ2-5, is DGGITQSPKYLFRKEGQNVTLSCEQNLNHDAMYWYRQDPGQGLRLIYYSQIVNDFQKGDIAEGYSVSREKKESFPLTVTSAQKNPTAFYLCASSRGTSGEETQYFGPGTRLLVL.

The sample holds one count of this clone. The CDR3 region is CSDFGLVYTF. CDR3 DNA sequence: TGCAGTGACTTCGGACTAGTCTACACCTTC. The V call is TRBV20-1, the J call TRBJ1-2; D gene unclear. Germline CDR1 is DFQATT and CDR2 is SNEGSKA (reference sequence). The CDR3 extends over 10 amino acids. V lost 7 bases and J 10 bases, leaving 13 bases between the germline ends.

This chain connects TRBV28 to TRBJ2-7; TRBD2 is a possible D gene (5 bases). The CDR3 loop spans 14 amino acids. The V and J ends lost 5 bases and 2 bases respectively, with 13 bases between them. Germline V gene lookup returns CDR1 MDHEN and CDR2 SYDVKM. The CDR3 DNA follows: TGTGCCAGCAGTCTAGGACTGGGAGCCTACGAGCAGTACTTC. It translates to CASSLGLGAYEQYF.

The V gene is TRBV4-1, the J gene TRBJ2-1; 10 nucleotides agree with TRBD2. The CDR3 covers 20 residues. J lost 8 bases, V lost 0 bases, and 19 bases had no gene match. The germline gives CDR1 MGHRA, CDR2 YSYEKL. CDR3 sequence: CASSQESVGPAGGVRDEQFF. The DNA for the CDR3 is TGCGCCAGCAGCCAAGAATCAGTTGGTCCAGCGGGGGGGGTCAGGGATGAGCAGTTCTTC.

This chain joins TRBV2 and TRBJ2-7, with 11 bases matching TRBD1. In germline, CDR1 is SNHLY, CDR2 FYNNEI. This CDR3 contains 16 residues. The trim removed 1 base at V and 3 bases at J, leaving 5 bases unmatched. The CDR3, as DNA: TGTGCCAGCAGTGAAGGGCCGGGACAGGGGGTCTACGAGCAGTACTTC. This codes for CASSEGPGQGVYEQYF.

V and J are TRBV19 and TRBJ1-4, with D perhaps matching TRBD1 (5 bases). Germline V CDR1 and CDR2: LNHDA, SQIVND (reference sequence). Trimming removed 6 bases at V and 4 bases at J, with 18 bases between. This CDR3 has 16 amino acids. The CDR3 DNA reads TGTGCCAGTAGCCTCGCTGGGGGGTGGCTTAATGAAAAACTGTTTTTT. Its translation is CASSLAGGWLNEKLFF.

Only one count was recorded for this clone. The V gene is TRBV3-1 (or the pseudogene TRBV3-2), the J gene TRBJ2-2; tentative D call: TRBD1 (6 bases). The germline V and J ends were trimmed by 0 bases and 1 base, with 15 bases remaining between them. CDR1 LGHDT and CDR2 YNNKEL come from the germline V gene (reference sequence). The CDR3 extends over 18 amino acids. The CDR3 is CASSQDMWTDKNTGELFF. In DNA, the CDR3 is TGTGCCAGCAGCCAAGATATGTGGACAGACAAGAACACCGGGGAGCTGTTTTTT.

V usage is TRBV5-8 and J usage is TRBJ2-1; D unresolved. Looked up from germline, CDR1 is SGHTS and CDR2 is YDEGEE. The V end was cut by 2 bases, the J end by 8 bases, with 17 bases between. CDR3 size: 15 residues. The CDR3 sequence is CASSFPLGGEDEQFF. The CDR3 DNA follows: TGTGCCAGCAGCTTTCCGCTAGGCGGAGAGGATGAGCAGTTCTTC.

V is TRBV13 and J is TRBJ1-2; 7 positions match TRBD1. V was clipped by 4 bases and J by 5 bases; unmatched bases: 10. The CDR3 covers 15 residues. Germline-derived CDR1 and CDR2 are PRHDT and FYEKMQ (reference sequence). CDR3 nucleotides: TGTGCCAGCAGCTCAATGGGACAGTCTGCTTATGGCTACACCTTC. It yields the protein CASSSMGQSAYGYTF.

The genes are TRBV18 and TRBJ1-5, with a tentative D call TRBD1 (5 bases). The CDR3 loop spans 16 amino acids. V was pared by 6 bases and J by 7 bases, with 22 bases between. Germline V gene sequence: CDR1 KGHSH, CDR2 LQKENI. The CDR3 DNA follows: TGTGCCAGCTCCCGGCAGGACGGGTCCTCAGGGCAGCCCCAGCATTTT. Protein: CASSRQDGSSGQPQHF.

The V and J genes are TRBV7-9 and TRBJ1-1; TRBD1 matches 9 bases. The ends lost 4 bases at V and 6 bases at J; junction bases unmatched: 9. Germline V gene data show CDR1 as SEHNR and CDR2 as FQNEAQ (reference sequence). CDR3 size: 15 residues. CDR3 coding DNA: TGTGCCAGCAGCTCGGGACAGGGACCGAGGGCTGAAGCTTTCTTT. Its protein is CASSSGQGPRAEAFF.

This chain joins TRBV19 and TRBJ2-1; TRBD2 matches at 8 bases. CDR3 length equals 16 residues. In germline, CDR1 is LNHDA, CDR2 SQIVND (reference sequence). After removal of 3 bases from V and 2 bases from J, the junction contained 6 bases not matched to a gene. The CDR3 here is CASSIHSGGPYNEQFF. The CDR3 DNA reads as TGTGCCAGTAGTATCCACAGCGGGGGCCCCTACAATGAGCAGTTCTTC.

The chain has TRBV11-2 and TRBJ2-6; D is ambiguous. The germline V gene has CDR1 SGHAT and CDR2 FQNNGV. This CDR3 is built from 18 residues. V was shortened by 1 base and J by 0 bases, with 13 bases between the two germline ends. In DNA form, the CDR3 reads TGTGCCAGCAGCTTAGTCGGTCAGGTCGGCTCTGGGGCCAACGTCCTGACTTTC. It encodes CASSLVGQVGSGANVLTF.

The V and J genes are TRBV19 and TRBJ2-7; TRBD1 matches at 9 bases. CDR1 and CDR2 from the germline V gene are LNHDA and SQIVND (reference sequence). Trimming cost V 9 bases and J 2 bases; bases outside gene matches: 14. The CDR3 is made up of 16 amino acids. CDR3 in DNA: TGTGCCAGAATGCGGGACAGGGTCCCATTGACCTACGAGCAGTACTTC. This gives the protein CARMRDRVPLTYEQYF.

The rearrangement uses TRBV18 and TRBJ1-3; 8 bases match TRBD1. The CDR3 spans 16 residues. CDR1 and CDR2 (germline): KGHSH, LQKENI. V lost 6 bases, J lost 1 base, and 8 bases stayed unmatched. CDR3 region: CASSPQGAASGNTIYF. In DNA form, the CDR3 reads TGTGCCAGCTCCCCCCAGGGGGCTGCTTCTGGAAACACCATATATTTT.

The chain uses TRBV29-1 and TRBJ1-4; TRBD1 might be the D (5 bases). V lost 4 bases to trimming and J lost 4 bases, with 7 bases between them. The CDR3 loop spans 12 amino acids. Germline CDR1 SQVTM, CDR2 ANQGSEA. The CDR3, as DNA: TGCAGCGTTGGACAGAATAATGAAAAACTGTTTTTT. Its translation is CSVGQNNEKLFF.

The count of this clone is one. The chain carries TRBV28 and TRBJ2-5, with TRBD2 matching 11 bases. V gave up 5 bases and J gave up 9 bases; unmatched junction bases: 11. Germline lookup yields CDR1 MDHEN and CDR2 SYDVKM. The CDR3 is 15 residues long. The CDR3 loop is CASSTLLAGARAQYF. The DNA for the CDR3 is TGTGCCAGCAGTACCTTACTAGCGGGGGCCCGGGCCCAGTACTTC.